These 24 T cell receptor beta chains were sequenced from one sample in a study of metastatic and nonmetastatic thyroid tumors. Patients underwent thyroid surgery, and none had received any treatment before it. TCRdb re-called clones via MiXCR from the PCR reads. The table includes around 89,000 clones, under 15% detected once. The sequenced sample was blood. These receptors originate from a female donor with papillary thyroid cancer or a benign thyroid nodule (not recorded which). Some clones in this sample may be carry-over from other donors' samples.

This clone was counted at least ten times. The V and J genes are TRBV5-1 and TRBJ2-2, with D hard to call. CDR3 size: 12 residues. V was pared by 3 bases and J by 3 bases, with 3 bases between. Germline V CDR1 and CDR2: SGHRS, YFSETQ. The CDR3, as DNA: TGCGCCAGCAGCTCCGACACCGGGGAGCTGTTTTTT. As protein: CASSSDTGELFF.

This clone was observed a few times. Possible read error: a much larger clone is one base away. J is TRBJ2-6 and V is TRBV5-1, with D possibly being TRBD1 (6 bases). CDR1 and CDR2 from the germline V gene are SGHRS and YFSETQ. The CDR3 runs to 17 residues. V dropped 3 bases and J dropped 3 bases, with 16 bases sitting between them. The CDR3 region is CASSSSSRTVGANVLTF. The CDR3 DNA reads as TGCGCCAGCAGCTCGAGTTCGCGGACAGTTGGGGCCAACGTCCTGACTTTC.

This clone appeared many times. This sequence joins TRBV30 and TRBJ2-1, with 9 nucleotides matching TRBD1. CDR1 is GTSNPN, CDR2 SVGIG, per germline (reference sequence). Trimming removed 3 bases from V and 4 bases from J; junction bases left unmatched: 7. The CDR3 sequence is 15 residues long. The CDR3 nucleotides read TGTGCCTGGAGGGCGGGGACAGGGTGGTACAATGAGCAGTTCTTC. Amino acids: CAWRAGTGWYNEQFF.

This clone showed up many times. V gene TRBV29-1 combines with J gene TRBJ1-4; D remains ambiguous. Looked up from germline, CDR1 is SQVTM and CDR2 is ANQGSEA. Trimming took 4 bases from V and 1 from J, leaving 7 bases between them. This CDR3 is 13 amino acids long. CDR3 coding DNA: TGCAGCGTTGCAGAGATAACTAATGAAAAACTGTTTTTT. As protein: CSVAEITNEKLFF.

This sequence joins TRBV5-1 and TRBJ2-7; 7 bases are shared with TRBD1. In germline, CDR1 is SGHRS, CDR2 YFSETQ. This CDR3 has 15 amino acids. V lost 2 bases, J lost 3 bases, and 8 bases stayed unmatched. This CDR3 is CASSLRQGEFYEQYF. DNA of the CDR3: TGCGCCAGCAGCTTAAGACAGGGTGAATTCTACGAGCAGTACTTC.

This clone was seen repeatedly, ten times or more. This chain joins TRBV3-1 and TRBJ1-1, with D unclear. The CDR3 is made up of 14 amino acids. Germline CDR1 is LGHDT and CDR2 is YNNKEL (reference sequence). Between the trimmed V and J ends, which lost 1 base and 1 base, there was a span of 7 bases. The CDR3 coding sequence is TGTGCCAGCAGCCAAGTCGGGGAGAACACTGAAGCTTTCTTT. It translates to CASSQVGENTEAFF. The full variable domain, in which reference TRBV3-1 and TRBJ1-1 provide the parts outside the CDR3, is DTAVSQTPKYLVTQMGNDKSIKCEQNLGHDTMYWYKQDSKKFLKIMFSYNNKELIINETVPNRFSPKSPDKAHLNLHINSLELGDSAVYFCASSQVGENTEAFFGQGTRLTVV.

The chain is built from TRBV28 and TRBJ2-7; D might be TRBD1 (7 bases). The CDR3 totals 21 residues. CDR1 and CDR2 (germline): MDHEN, SYDVKM. V lost 3 bases and J lost 3, with 33 bases in between. Here the CDR3 DNA reads TGTGCCAGCAGTTTGATCATACGAAGCGGACTGGCGGGACAGATATTCTACGAGCAGTACTTC. The encoded protein is CASSLIIRSGLAGQIFYEQYF.

This clone was found a few times. Just one base apart from a much larger clone, this may be a read error. This CDR3 is also generated by other DNA sequences in the sample. The chain has TRBV7-9 and TRBJ2-1, with 7 bases that match TRBD2. Germline V gives CDR1 SEHNR, CDR2 FQNEAQ (reference sequence). The CDR3 is made up of 13 amino acids. V lost 6 bases, J lost 6 bases, and 5 bases stayed unmatched. CDR3 DNA: TGTGCCAGCAGGGGAGGGAAGGGCAATGAGCAGTTCTTC. This encodes CASRGGKGNEQFF.

This clone is termed medium-sized. V is TRBV6-1 and J is TRBJ1-3, with 10 bases identical to TRBD1. V was clipped by 6 bases and J by 4 bases; unmatched bases: 6. The germline CDR1 and CDR2 sequences are MNHNS and SASEGT. This CDR3 region has 15 residues. The CDR3 region is CASSVDRGQGNTIYF. The CDR3 DNA follows: TGTGCCAGCAGCGTAGACAGGGGGCAAGGAAACACCATATATTTT.

This clone has a count of ten or more. V and J are TRBV7-8 and TRBJ2-5; a weak D match, TRBD2 (6 bases). Germline V gives CDR1 SGHVS, CDR2 FQNEAQ. Deletions cut 5 bases from V and 4 bases from J, with 17 bases between. This CDR3 has 15 residues. The CDR3: CASSLLPPSAETQYF. The DNA of the CDR3 is TGTGCCAGCAGCCTCCTGCCCCCTAGCGCAGAGACCCAGTACTTC.

This clone was seen ten or more times. The chain has TRBV9 and TRBJ1-2; 8 bases line up with TRBD1. The germline V gene encodes CDR1 SGDLS and CDR2 YYNGEE. V lost 4 bases to trimming and J lost 5 bases; unmatched junction nucleotides: 7. CDR3 size: 14 residues. Written as DNA, the CDR3 is TGTGCCAGCAGCCCAAAGACAGGGGTATATGGCTACACCTTC. This sequence encodes CASSPKTGVYGYTF.

This clone appeared many times. The V call is TRBV7-3, the J call TRBJ2-1; 9 positions match TRBD1. The CDR3 is 15 amino acids. The germline V gene encodes CDR1 SGHTA and CDR2 FQGTGA. The V and J ends lost 4 bases and 4 bases, in that order; junction bases with no gene match: 5. CDR3 bases: TGTGCCAGCAGCTCCGGGACAGGGATGTACAATGAGCAGTTCTTC. It translates to CASSSGTGMYNEQFF.

This clone was observed a handful of times. A read error may account for a junction end that differs from germline. The chain recombines TRBV25-1 with TRBJ2-7, with 8 bases lining up with TRBD2. Germline lookup yields CDR1 MGHDK and CDR2 SYGVNS. This CDR3 contains 15 residues. The CDR3: CAGSLSAAGVYEQYF. The CDR3 DNA follows: TGTGCCGGCAGCCTTTCTGCAGCGGGGGTCTACGAGCAGTACTTC.

The chain couples TRBV30 to TRBJ2-1; no clear D gene. V was clipped by 1 base and J by 7 bases, with 8 bases between them. CDR3 length: 12 amino acids. CDR1 GTSNPN and CDR2 SVGIG come from the germline V gene (reference sequence). The CDR3 DNA reads as TGTGCCTGGAGTGGGGCCAGGAATGAGCAGTTCTTC. Protein sequence: CAWSGARNEQFF.

This clone has more than one count but fewer than ten. A much larger clone differs by one base, so this may be a read error. The rearrangement joins TRBV9 to TRBJ1-1; D remains ambiguous. CDR1 is SGDLS and CDR2 is YYNGEE in the germline V gene. The CDR3 runs 13 residues. Trimming cost V 6 bases and J 6 bases, with 15 bases left between them. The CDR3 region is CASIPGPGAEAFF. The CDR3 nucleotides are TGTGCCAGCATCCCCGGCCCGGGAGCTGAAGCTTTCTTT.

This clone was found many times. The gene calls are TRBV27 and TRBJ1-2, with 9 bases lining up with TRBD1. The CDR3 runs 13 residues. V dropped 6 bases and J dropped 7; count of bases not matched to a gene: 6. Per the germline V gene, CDR1 is MNHEY and CDR2 is SMNVEV (reference sequence). CDR3 sequence (DNA): TGTGCCAGCAGCTTGGGACAGGGTACTGGCTACACCTTC. This translates into CASSLGQGTGYTF.

This clone was picked up many times. This chain uses TRBV5-4 with TRBJ2-3, with a possible D match to TRBD1 (5 bases). The CDR3 has 17 amino acids. The germline V gene has CDR1 SGHNT and CDR2 YYREEE (reference sequence). V was pared by 5 bases and J by 1 base, with 20 bases between. This CDR3 reads CASSRWRQGTGTDTQYF. DNA for the CDR3: TGTGCCAGCAGTCGTTGGCGGCAGGGAACCGGCACAGATACGCAGTATTTT.

This clone was recorded many times. The V and J genes are TRBV4-3 and TRBJ2-7; TRBD2 matches at 12 bases. From germline, CDR1 is LGHNA and CDR2 YSLEER. Trimming removed 0 bases from V and 4 bases from J; junction bases left unmatched: 16. This CDR3 region has 20 residues. CDR3 coding DNA: TGCGCCAGCAGCCAAGATCAATTAGGGCTAGCGGGGGGGCGAAGGTACGAGCAGTACTTC. Translated, it gives CASSQDQLGLAGGRRYEQYF.

This clone was counted ten times or more. The chain links TRBV7-9 to TRBJ1-4; 7 bases align to TRBD1. The germline CDR1 and CDR2 sequences are SEHNR and FQNEAQ (reference sequence). This CDR3 comprises 15 residues. Trimming removed 2 bases from V and 9 bases from J; junction bases left unmatched: 9. The CDR3 sequence is CASSLNTGATQKLFF. CDR3 nucleotide sequence: TGTGCCAGCAGCTTAAACACAGGGGCCACTCAAAAACTGTTTTTT.

As to this clone: Other DNA variants within this sample encode the same CDR3. This chain links TRBV11-2 with TRBJ2-3; no clear D gene. CDR3 length equals 14 residues. The V end was cut by 4 bases, the J end by 3 bases, with 11 bases between. In germline, CDR1 is SGHAT, CDR2 FQNNGV. CDR3 sequence reads: CASSSHPGTDTQYF. Here the CDR3 DNA reads TGTGCCAGCAGCTCCCACCCAGGTACAGATACGCAGTATTTT.

There are many counts of this clone. The chain uses TRBV18 and TRBJ1-2; D remains unclear. V was shortened by 2 bases and J by 8 bases, with 15 bases between the two germline ends. Germline V gives CDR1 KGHSH, CDR2 LQKENI. This CDR3 comprises 14 residues. The CDR3 protein is CASSPGQAFDGYTF. The CDR3 DNA reads TGTGCCAGCTCACCAGGGCAGGCCTTCGACGGCTACACCTTC.

A word on this clone: Possible read error: a much larger clone is one base away. The genes are TRBV28 and TRBJ2-5; 15 bases are a match to TRBD2. J was trimmed by 10 bases and V by 3 bases; bases with no gene match: 27. Germline values: CDR1 MDHEN, CDR2 SYDVKM. The CDR3 totals 22 residues. The CDR3 DNA follows: TGTGCCAGCAGTTTTAGGGGCCCGCGGTACCCGGGACTAGCGGGGGGAGTAGGGAACCAGTACTTC. Its translation: CASSFRGPRYPGLAGGVGNQYF.

A remark on this clone: The junction does not match germline at one end; this may be a read error. The chain links TRBV7-2 to TRBJ1-2; D call uncertain. The CDR3 runs to 13 residues. Per the germline V gene, CDR1 is SGHTA and CDR2 is FQGNSA. The CDR3 bases are TGTGCCAGCAGCCTCGGACGGACCCATGGCTACACCTTT. Amino acids: CASSLGRTHGYTF. The entire variable domain, with the rest obtained from reference TRBV7-2 and TRBJ1-2, is as follows: GAGVSQSPSNKVTEKGKDVELRCDPISGHTALYWYRQSLGQGLEFLIYFQGNSAPDKSGLPSDRFSAERTGGSVSTLTIQRTQQEDSAVYLCASSLGRTHGYTFGSGTRLTVV.

Remarks on this clone: The same CDR3 arises from other DNA sequences in this sample as well. The chain employs TRBV28 and TRBJ2-7, with 15 bases that match TRBD2. CDR3 length equals 18 residues. The V gene's germline CDR1 is MDHEN and CDR2 SYDVKM. V lost 7 bases to trimming and J lost 3 bases; unmatched junction nucleotides: 13. As DNA, the CDR3 is TGTGCCAGCACTCCAGCGGGACTAGCGGGGGGTCCTGGCTACGAGCAGTACTTC. It codes for CASTPAGLAGGPGYEQYF.